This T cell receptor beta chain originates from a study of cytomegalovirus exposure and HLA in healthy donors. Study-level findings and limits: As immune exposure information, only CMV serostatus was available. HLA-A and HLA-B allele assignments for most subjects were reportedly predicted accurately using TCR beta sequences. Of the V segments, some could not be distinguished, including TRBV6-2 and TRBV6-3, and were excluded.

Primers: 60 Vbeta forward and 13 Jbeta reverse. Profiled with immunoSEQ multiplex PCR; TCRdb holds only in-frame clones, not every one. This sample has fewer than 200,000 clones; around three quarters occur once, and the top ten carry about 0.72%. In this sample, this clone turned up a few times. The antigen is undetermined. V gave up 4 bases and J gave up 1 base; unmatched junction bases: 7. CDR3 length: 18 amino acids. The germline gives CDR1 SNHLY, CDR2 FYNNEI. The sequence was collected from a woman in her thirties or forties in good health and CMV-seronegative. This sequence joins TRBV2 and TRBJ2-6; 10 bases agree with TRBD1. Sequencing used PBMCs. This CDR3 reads CASSAVPGQGSGANVLTF. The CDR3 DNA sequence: TGTGCCAGCAGTGCCGTCCCGGGACAGGGGTCTGGGGCCAACGTCCTGACTTTC.